The 15 T cell receptor beta chains below come from one sample, sequenced in a study of T cells of healthy individuals. One entry per CDR3 protein, called by TCRdb with MiXCR from the 5' RACE reads. The sample consists of about 96,000 distinct CDR3 sequences, 17% of them appearing once. All receptors come from a human donor in good health.

This clonotype was seen a few times. The chain couples TRBV21-1 to TRBJ2-4; the table calls TRBD2, which could not be checked here. TRBV21-1 is a pseudogene locus. The CDR3 extends over 15 amino acids. CDR3: CASSKTSGSGAIQYF. CDR3 bases: TGTGCCAGCAGCAAAACTAGCGGGAGTGGGGCCATTCAGTACTTC.

This clonotype was seen at least ten times. This chain uses TRBV5-6 with TRBJ1-2, with D tentatively TRBD1 (5 bases). The germline V and J ends were trimmed by 2 bases and 8 bases, with 19 bases remaining between them. The V gene's germline CDR1 is SGHDT and CDR2 YYEEEE. The CDR3 runs to 15 residues. The CDR3 here is CASSFFQGSTPGYTF. CDR3 nucleotides: TGTGCCAGCAGCTTTTTTCAGGGTTCCACCCCCGGCTACACCTTC.

This clonotype was seen ten or more times. The chain joins TRBV10-3 to TRBJ2-1, with unresolved D. Trimming shortened V by 9 bases and J by 5 bases, and 11 bases separated the two germline ends. The CDR3 is 12 amino acids. CDR1 ENHRY and CDR2 SYGVKD come from the germline V gene. The CDR3 DNA reads as TGTGCCATTAGGGCTAACGACAATGAGCAGTTCTTC. It yields the protein CAIRANDNEQFF.

The chain links TRBV4-3 to TRBJ2-2, with D possibly being TRBD1 (5 bases). Germline V gene sequence: CDR1 LGHNA, CDR2 YSLEER. The V gene lost 0 bases and the J gene lost 5 bases, with 13 bases spanning the gap. This CDR3 has 16 amino acids. The CDR3 is CASSQESPGLTGELFF. The CDR3, as DNA: TGCGCCAGCAGCCAAGAATCCCCAGGGTTAACCGGGGAGCTGTTTTTT.

This clonotype turned up a few times. The J gene is TRBJ2-2, the V gene TRBV6-5, with 7 bases aligning to TRBD1. With 0 bases clipped from V and 7 bases from J, the junction kept 2 bases outside the gene matches. There are 14 residues in the CDR3. CDR1 and CDR2 (germline): MNHEY, SVGAGI. As DNA, the CDR3 is TGTGCCAGCAGTTACTCCACAGGGGTCGGGGAGCTGTTTTTT. Its protein product is CASSYSTGVGELFF.

This chain uses TRBV6-1 with TRBJ2-2, with TRBD1 as a possible D gene (6 bases). The CDR3 loop spans 16 amino acids. Trimming pared 5 bases from V and 3 bases from J, leaving 16 bases between. Looked up from germline, CDR1 is MNHNS and CDR2 is SASEGT. The CDR3 reads CASSPDRFWDTGELFF. DNA for the CDR3: TGTGCCAGCAGTCCAGACAGGTTTTGGGACACCGGGGAGCTGTTTTTT.

The gene calls are TRBV29-1 and TRBJ2-1; D gene unclear. The CDR3 has 10 residues. Germline lookup yields CDR1 SQVTM and CDR2 ANQGSEA. The V end was cut by 5 bases, the J end by 7 bases, with 6 bases between. CDR3 sequence: CSVSWNEQFF. DNA for the CDR3: TGCAGCGTTTCGTGGAATGAGCAGTTCTTC.

V is TRBV6-5 and J is TRBJ1-6; a weak D match, TRBD1 (6 bases). Germline CDR1 and CDR2: MNHEY and SVGAGI. The CDR3 consists of 14 residues. Trimming took off 1 base at V and 7 bases at J, with 8 bases between the two ends. The CDR3 loop is CASSYWQGNSPLHF. The CDR3 DNA reads TGTGCCAGCAGTTACTGGCAGGGGAATTCACCCCTCCACTTT.

The chain employs TRBV20-1 and TRBJ2-5; D gene ambiguous. CDR1 DFQATT and CDR2 SNEGSKA come from the germline V gene (reference sequence). With 0 bases removed from V and 2 bases from J, the gap between germline ends came to 10 bases. CDR3 size: 14 residues. CDR3 DNA sequence: TGCAGTGCTAGAGATCCGGACGGACAAGAGACCCAGTACTTC. The encoded protein is CSARDPDGQETQYF.

This clonotype showed up just a few times. The chain uses TRBV7-7 and TRBJ1-4; no definite D call. CDR3 length equals 13 residues. The V gene's germline CDR1 is SSHAT and CDR2 FNYEAQ (reference sequence). Trimming left V 5 bases short and J 5 bases short, with 9 bases between. The CDR3 spells CASSRDLNEKLFF. The DNA for the CDR3 is TGTGCCAGCAGCCGCGACCTAAATGAAAAACTGTTTTTT.

This clonotype has only a few counts. The chain has TRBV30 and TRBJ2-1; TRBD1 aligns across 12 bases. J lost 6 bases, V lost 2 bases, and 5 bases had no gene match. The CDR3 extends over 15 amino acids. The germline CDR1 and CDR2 sequences are GTSNPN and SVGIG (reference sequence). The CDR3 coding sequence is TGTGCCTGGAGTCCGGGACAGGGGGCGAGCAATGAGCAGTTCTTC. The encoded protein is CAWSPGQGASNEQFF.

This clonotype was seen many times. The chain joins TRBV2 to TRBJ2-1; 7 bases are shared with TRBD1. Losses at the gene ends were 5 bases for V and 0 bases for J; bases not matched to a gene: 7. The CDR3 has 16 amino acids. CDR1 and CDR2 (germline): SNHLY, FYNNEI. The CDR3 region is CASSQEGASSYNEQFF. CDR3 DNA sequence: TGTGCCAGCAGTCAAGAGGGGGCAAGCTCCTACAATGAGCAGTTCTTC.

This clonotype was seen once. V gene TRBV28 combines with J gene TRBJ2-1; D is uncertain. Trimming pared 4 bases from V and 3 bases from J, leaving 7 bases between. Germline CDR1 reads MDHEN; CDR2 reads SYDVKM. CDR3 length equals 13 residues. The CDR3 loop is CASSWRVYNEQFF. In DNA form, the CDR3 reads TGTGCCAGCAGTTGGAGAGTCTACAATGAGCAGTTCTTC.

This clonotype was counted ten times or more. V gene TRBV4-1 combines with J gene TRBJ1-2; TRBD1 matches at 11 bases. This CDR3 region has 15 residues. Looked up from germline, CDR1 is MGHRA and CDR2 is YSYEKL. J was trimmed by 5 bases and V by 4 bases; bases with no gene match: 6. CDR3 protein: CASSPERDRGYGYTF. CDR3 bases: TGCGCCAGCAGCCCGGAAAGGGACAGGGGGTATGGCTACACCTTC.

This clonotype was observed a handful of times. The chain links TRBV5-1 to TRBJ2-7; D may correspond to TRBD1 or TRBD2 (5 bases each). Germline V CDR1 and CDR2: SGHRS, YFSETQ. This CDR3 has 13 amino acids. V was shortened by 4 bases and J by 6 bases, with 14 bases between the two germline ends. CDR3 nucleotide sequence: TGCGCCAGCAGCCCCGCCGGGACCCCCGAGCAGTACTTC. The encoded protein is CASSPAGTPEQYF.